This T cell receptor beta chain is drawn from a study of T cells in localized non-small cell lung cancer. Points on this clone: Its antigen is not known.

The data were produced by immunoSEQ multiplex PCR, yet TCRdb's version contains in-frame clones alone and is incomplete. The table includes roughly 67,000 clones, roughly 81% detected once. The study's findings and limits: Only one tumor region went through sequencing, so heterogeneity may still be there. Peak T cell clonality was found in uninvolved adjacent lung, exceeding tumor.

Looked up from germline, CDR1 is SGHKS and CDR2 is YYEKEE (reference sequence). The V gene lost 1 base and the J gene lost 5 bases, with 12 bases spanning the gap. The CDR3 loop spans 14 amino acids. The receptor comes from a female donor of 60 years or more with stage I lung adenocarcinoma. V gene TRBV5-5 combines with J gene TRBJ2-5; the D gene is possibly TRBD1 (6 bases). The source was peripheral blood, collected before any cancer treatment. The CDR3 coding sequence is TGTGCCAGCAGCTTGATGGGGGCGCGGGAGACCCAGTACTTC. It specifies CASSLMGARETQYF.